This is a list of T cell receptor beta chains from one sample in a study of blood T cell repertoires in COVID-19. Sequenced by immunoSEQ multiplex PCR; TCRdb stores in-frame clones only, minus some. Here the sample spans around 100,000 clones, 85% to 95% being singletons. The material sequenced was peripheral blood. The receptors shown here come from a man aged 45-60 years with active COVID-19. CDR3s include the opening cysteine and the closing phenylalanine or tryptophan. D genes are given only for firm matches. Size tells how often a clone was seen (once, few, many) or the class of an expanded clone, and some rows leave it out.

CASSLGGTASGANVLTF	TGTGCCAGCAGCTTAGGCGGGACAGCCTCTGGGGCCAACGTCCTGACTTTC	.	TRBJ2-6	TRBV7-3	.
CSVEVAGTGGASGANVLTF	TGCAGCGTTGAAGTGGCCGGGACAGGGGGCGCTTCTGGGGCCAACGTCCTGACTTTC	.	TRBJ2-6	TRBV29-1	TRBD1
CASSYGQGGYTF	TGTGCCAGCAGTTACGGCCAGGGGGGCTACACCTTC	.	TRBJ1-2	TRBV6-5	.
CASSLENFAAFF	TGTGCCAGCAGTTTGGAGAATTTCGCAGCTTTCTTT	.	TRBJ1-1	TRBV28	.
CASTMGDRGAETQYF	TGCGCCAGCACCATGGGGGACAGGGGTGCAGAGACCCAGTACTTC	.	TRBJ2-5	TRBV5-1	TRBD1
CASSSNTGDQETQYF	TGTGCCAGCTCGTCAAATACAGGGGACCAAGAGACCCAGTACTTC	.	TRBJ2-5	TRBV18	TRBD1
CASSLGRGYEKLFF	TGTGCCAGCAGTTTAGGGAGAGGGTACGAAAAACTGTTTTTT	.	TRBJ1-4	TRBV27	.
CATSDPNRGRFQETQYF	TGTGCCACCAGTGATCCTAACAGGGGGCGCTTTCAAGAGACCCAGTACTTC	.	TRBJ2-5	TRBV24-1	TRBD1
CSVKTGTENTEAFF	TGCAGCGTGAAAACCGGGACAGAGAACACTGAAGCTTTCTTT	.	TRBJ1-1	TRBV29-1	TRBD1
CAGSGQPGTDSNQPQHF	TGTGCCGGCAGTGGCCAGCCCGGGACTGATAGCAATCAGCCCCAGCATTTT	.	TRBJ1-5	TRBV6-1	.
CASSWTGDFEDTQYF	TGCGCCAGCAGCTGGACAGGGGATTTTGAGGATACGCAGTATTTT	.	TRBJ2-3	TRBV5-1	TRBD1
CASTPTGGHQPQHF	TGTGCCTCTACCCCCACCGGGGGGCATCAGCCCCAGCATTTT	.	TRBJ1-5	TRBV28	.
CATSDPVGELFF	TGTGCCACCAGTGATCCTGTCGGGGAGCTGTTTTTT	.	TRBJ2-2	TRBV24-1	.
CASSTLRRGQYGELFF	TGTGCCAGTAGTACTCTCAGGAGAGGGCAATACGGGGAGCTGTTTTTT	.	TRBJ2-2	TRBV19	.
CASSPSKAGREKLFF	TGTGCCAGCAGCCCCTCAAAGGCGGGTCGGGAAAAACTGTTTTTT	.	TRBJ1-4	TRBV28	.
CASSQVRSLLSTDTQYF	TGCGCCAGCAGCCAAGTCCGGTCCCTACTCAGCACAGATACGCAGTATTTT	.	TRBJ2-3	TRBV4-1	.
CASRTDRRSGNTIYF	TGTGCCAGCAGGACGGACAGGAGGTCTGGAAACACCATATATTTT	.	TRBJ1-3	TRBV6-5	TRBD1
CAWSIDSATYEQYF	TGTGCCTGGAGTATAGACTCCGCGACCTACGAGCAGTACTTC	.	TRBJ2-7	TRBV30	.
CATSPRDNYGYTF	TGTGCCACCAGCCCCAGGGATAACTATGGCTACACCTTC	.	TRBJ1-2	TRBV24-1	.
CASRGARGNQPQHF	TGTGCCAGCAGGGGGGCGAGGGGCAATCAGCCCCAGCATTTT	.	TRBJ1-5	TRBV6-5	.
CASSSSSLSGNTIYF	TGTGCCAGCAGTAGTTCTAGCCTCTCTGGAAACACCATATATTTT	.	TRBJ1-3	TRBV28	.
CATSRPPGQGVEKLFF	TGTGCCACCAGCAGACCCCCGGGACAGGGCGTTGAAAAACTGTTTTTT	.	TRBJ1-4	TRBV15	TRBD1
CASRSPSGRRNEQFF	TGTGCCAGCAGGTCCCCTAGCGGGAGAAGGAATGAGCAGTTCTTC	.	TRBJ2-1	TRBV6-6	TRBD2
CASSFTGVGPNQPQHF	TGTGCCAGCAGTTTTACAGGGGTAGGACCTAATCAGCCCCAGCATTTT	.	TRBJ1-5	TRBV6-5	TRBD1
CASWDGGETQYF	TGTGCCAGCTGGGACGGGGGGGAGACCCAGTACTTC	.	TRBJ2-5	TRBV12-3/TRBV12-4	TRBD2
CASSLDGSILFF	TGTGCCAGCAGCTTAGACGGGAGTATTCTGTTCTTC	.	TRBJ2-1	TRBV7-9	.
CASSYAGTGSYEQYF	TGTGCCAGCAGTTATGCGGGGACAGGTTCCTACGAGCAGTACTTC	.	TRBJ2-7	TRBV6-5	TRBD1
CATSGKDRGGTGELFF	TGTGCCACCAGTGGCAAAGACAGGGGAGGCACCGGGGAGCTGTTTTTT	.	TRBJ2-2	TRBV24-1	TRBD1
CASSSPQSNTEAFF	TGTGCCAGCAGCAGTCCACAGTCGAACACTGAAGCTTTCTTT	.	TRBJ1-1	TRBV4-2	.
CASSSGLATNNEQFF	TGTGCCAGCAGCTCTGGACTAGCGACTAACAATGAGCAGTTCTTC	.	TRBJ2-1	TRBV5-4	TRBD2
CSVGTGAYNEQFF	TGCAGCGTGGGGACAGGGGCCTACAATGAGCAGTTCTTC	.	TRBJ2-1	TRBV29-1	TRBD1
CASSETGTSGRAGYNEQFF	TGCGCCAGCAGTGAGACCGGGACTAGCGGGAGGGCAGGGTACAATGAGCAGTTCTTC	.	TRBJ2-1	TRBV10-1	TRBD2
CSVVGTSGNTGELFF	TGCAGCGTCGTCGGGACTAGCGGAAACACCGGGGAGCTGTTTTTT	.	TRBJ2-2	TRBV29-1	TRBD2
CASSSGTSGRPYEQYF	TGTGCCAGTAGTTCCGGGACTAGCGGGAGGCCCTACGAGCAGTACTTC	once	TRBJ2-7	TRBV19	TRBD2
CASSPGTGSPLHF	TGTGCCAGCTCACCCGGGACAGGGTCACCCCTCCACTTT	few	TRBJ1-6	TRBV18	TRBD1
CAWGGQKNSPLHF	TGTGCCTGGGGGGGACAGAAGAATTCACCCCTCCACTTT	.	TRBJ1-6	TRBV30	TRBD1
CASRPGTVSEQFF	TGTGCCAGCCGTCCCGGGACAGTTTCCGAGCAGTTCTTC	.	TRBJ2-1	TRBV19	TRBD1
CASSARLRSTSGRDEQFF	TGTGCCAGCAGCGCACGACTCAGGTCGACTAGCGGGAGGGATGAGCAGTTCTTC	.	TRBJ2-1	TRBV2	TRBD2
CASLTSGRNEQFF	TGTGCCAGCTTGACTAGCGGGAGGAATGAGCAGTTCTTC	.	TRBJ2-1	TRBV6-5	TRBD2
CSASTEGAANYGYTF	TGCAGTGCTAGTACCGAGGGGGCCGCTAACTATGGCTACACCTTC	.	TRBJ1-2	TRBV20-1	TRBD1
CASSSSGQMNTEAFF	TGCGCCAGCAGCTCGTCGGGACAGATGAACACTGAAGCTTTCTTT	.	TRBJ1-1	TRBV5-1	TRBD1
CASSRLAGDIYNEQFF	TGTGCCAGCAGTAGACTAGCGGGAGATATTTACAATGAGCAGTTCTTC	once	TRBJ2-1	TRBV6-2/TRBV6-3	TRBD2
CASSPGGGKGGYEQYF	TGTGCCAGCAGCCCAGGGGGCGGGAAGGGGGGCTACGAGCAGTACTTC	.	TRBJ2-7	TRBV11-2	TRBD1
CATSRDRRQAGELFF	TGTGCCACCAGCAGGGACAGGCGGCAGGCCGGGGAGCTGTTTTTT	few	TRBJ2-2	TRBV15	TRBD1
CASSQVWLKNTEAFF	TGCGCCAGCAGCCAAGTATGGCTTAAGAACACTGAAGCTTTCTTT	.	TRBJ1-1	TRBV4-1	.
CAWSVKAAGTTFF	TGTGCCTGGAGTGTAAAGGCCGCCGGGACTACCTTCTTC	.	TRBJ2-1	TRBV30	TRBD2
CASSPLWGVGRSPLHF	TGTGCCAGCAGCCCCTTGTGGGGGGTCGGACGCTCACCCCTCCACTTT	once	TRBJ1-6	TRBV3-1/TRBV3-2	.
CASSLESPRETEAFF	TGTGCCAGCAGCTTAGAATCCCCCAGGGAAACTGAAGCTTTCTTT	.	TRBJ1-1	TRBV13	.
CSASDRIINEQFF	TGCAGTGCTAGTGACAGGATCATCAATGAGCAGTTCTTC	.	TRBJ2-1	TRBV20-1	.
CASSLDTGPKETQYF	TGCGCCAGCAGCTTGGATACAGGGCCAAAAGAGACCCAGTACTTC	.	TRBJ2-5	TRBV5-1	.
CARTVGRGTAGNTIYF	TGTGCCAGAACCGTTGGCAGGGGGACTGCTGGAAACACCATATATTTT	.	TRBJ1-3	TRBV5-3	TRBD1